This TCR beta chain was obtained from a study of CD8 T cells in ankylosing spondylitis. Quantitative molecular-barcoded 5'-RACE generated the TCR beta libraries. One entry per CDR3 protein results from TCRdb running MiXCR on the 5' RACE reads. The data show 450,000 or so distinct CDR3 sequences, more than 25% seen once. This clonotype was observed many times. The antigen remains unidentified. CDR1 is SGHDT, CDR2 YYEEEE, per germline. This CDR3 is built from 14 residues. Trimming left V 3 bases short and J 0 bases short, with 4 bases between. Whole-study findings and limits: Several of the motif variants were reported before in synovial fluid and blood from reactive arthritis. The clones that were linked to disease were reported to be significantly enriched in matched synovial fluid samples from ankylosing spondylitis patients. CD8+ disease-linked clones were present at relatively low frequencies in blood. It appeared that ankylosing spondylitis blood was characterized by a TCR beta motif of fewer than ten highly homologous variants.

The J gene is TRBJ2-6, the V gene TRBV5-6, with D unresolved. The sequence was collected from a male donor with ankylosing spondylitis. Sequencing input: blood, either unsorted or a sorted T cell fraction (not recorded which). The CDR3 loop reads CASSSRSGANVLTF. In nucleotides, the CDR3 is TGTGCCAGCAGCTCCCGCTCTGGGGCCAACGTCCTGACTTTC.